This T cell receptor beta chain was identified during a study of blood T cell repertoires in COVID-19. Study background: Acute and convalescent COVID-19 specimens originated in the United States, Italy and Spain.

Per the original methods: Estimation of nucleated cell counts was performed using reference gene primer amplification. The repertoire was sequenced with immunoSEQ multiplex PCR; TCRdb's copy has only in-frame clones and lacks some. From that table come the V and J calls and clone size; the DNA was used to work out D and trimming. Among about 180,000 clones, approximately 80% were seen once, and the ten largest hold approximately 1.4%. Germline V gives CDR1 SGDLS, CDR2 YYNGEE. The CDR3 has 15 amino acids. The ends lost 3 bases at V and 4 bases at J; junction bases unmatched: 10. V gene TRBV9 combines with J gene TRBJ2-7, with 7 bases matching TRBD2. This clonotype was sampled from a human donor in a cohort sampled during active COVID-19. What was sequenced was peripheral blood. CDR3 residues: CASSAWEGSAYEQYF. CDR3 DNA: TGTGCCAGCAGCGCGTGGGAGGGGTCGGCTTACGAGCAGTACTTC.